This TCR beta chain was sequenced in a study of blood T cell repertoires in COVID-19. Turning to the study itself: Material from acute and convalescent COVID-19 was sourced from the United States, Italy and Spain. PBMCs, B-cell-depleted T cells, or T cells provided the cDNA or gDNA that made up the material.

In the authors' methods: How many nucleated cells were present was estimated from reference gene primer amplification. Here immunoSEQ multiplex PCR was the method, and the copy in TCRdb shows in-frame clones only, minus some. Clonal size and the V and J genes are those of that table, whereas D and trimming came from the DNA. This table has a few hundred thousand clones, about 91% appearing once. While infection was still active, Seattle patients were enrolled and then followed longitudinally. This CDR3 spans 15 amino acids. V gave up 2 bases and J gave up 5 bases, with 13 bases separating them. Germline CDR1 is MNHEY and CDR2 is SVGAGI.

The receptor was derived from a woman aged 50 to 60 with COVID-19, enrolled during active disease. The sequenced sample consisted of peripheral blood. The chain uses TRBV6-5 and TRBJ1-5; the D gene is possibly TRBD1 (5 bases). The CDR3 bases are TGTGCCAGCAGTTACCGCGGGGCGCGGGATCAGCCCCAGCATTTT. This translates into CASSYRGARDQPQHF.